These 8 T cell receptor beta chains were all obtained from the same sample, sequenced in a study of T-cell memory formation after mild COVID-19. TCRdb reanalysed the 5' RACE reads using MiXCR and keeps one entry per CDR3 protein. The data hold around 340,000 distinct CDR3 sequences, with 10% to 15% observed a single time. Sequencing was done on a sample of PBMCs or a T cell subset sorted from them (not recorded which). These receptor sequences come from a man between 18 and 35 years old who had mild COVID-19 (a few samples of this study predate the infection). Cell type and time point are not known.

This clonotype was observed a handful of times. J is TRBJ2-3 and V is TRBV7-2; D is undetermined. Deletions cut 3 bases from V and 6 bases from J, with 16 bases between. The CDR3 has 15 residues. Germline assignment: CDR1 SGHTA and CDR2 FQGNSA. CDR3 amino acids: CASSFHLTRQDTQYF. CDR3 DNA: TGTGCCAGCAGCTTCCATCTCACCCGCCAGGATACGCAGTATTTT.

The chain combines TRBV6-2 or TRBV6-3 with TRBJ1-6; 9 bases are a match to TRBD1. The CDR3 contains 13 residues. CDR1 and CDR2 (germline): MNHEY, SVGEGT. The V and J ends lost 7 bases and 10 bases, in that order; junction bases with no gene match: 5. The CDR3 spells CASILDRGSPLHF. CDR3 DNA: TGTGCCAGCATTCTGGACAGGGGATCACCCCTCCACTTT.

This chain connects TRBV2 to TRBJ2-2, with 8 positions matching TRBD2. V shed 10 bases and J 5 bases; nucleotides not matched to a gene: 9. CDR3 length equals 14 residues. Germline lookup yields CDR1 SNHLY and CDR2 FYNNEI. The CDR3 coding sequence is TGTGCCAACAGCGGGGGTCGGGGGACCGGGGAGCTGTTTTTT. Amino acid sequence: CANSGGRGTGELFF. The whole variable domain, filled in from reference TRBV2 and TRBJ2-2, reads EPEVTQTPSHQVTQMGQEVILRCVPISNHLYFYWYRQILGQKVEFLVSFYNNEISEKSEIFDDQFSVERPDGSNFTLKIRSTKLEDSAMYFCANSGGRGTGELFFGEGSRLTVL.

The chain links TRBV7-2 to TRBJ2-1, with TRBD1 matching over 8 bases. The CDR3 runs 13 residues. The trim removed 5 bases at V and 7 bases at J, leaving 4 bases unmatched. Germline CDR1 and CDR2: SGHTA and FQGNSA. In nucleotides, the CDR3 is TGTGCCAGCAGCCCCAGGACAGGGAATGAGCAGTTCTTC. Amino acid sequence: CASSPRTGNEQFF.

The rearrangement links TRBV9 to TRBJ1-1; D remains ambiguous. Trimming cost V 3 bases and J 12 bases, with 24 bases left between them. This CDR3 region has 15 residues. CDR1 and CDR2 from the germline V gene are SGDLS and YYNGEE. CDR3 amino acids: CASSGLGNTRAVTFF. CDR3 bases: TGTGCCAGCAGCGGACTAGGCAACACGAGGGCAGTAACTTTCTTT.

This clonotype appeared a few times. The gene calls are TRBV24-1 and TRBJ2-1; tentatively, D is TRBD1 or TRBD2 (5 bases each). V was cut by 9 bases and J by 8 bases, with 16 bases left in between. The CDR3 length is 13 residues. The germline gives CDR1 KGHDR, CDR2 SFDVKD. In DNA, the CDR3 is TGTGCCACCGGGACCATTCTAGGGGATGAGCAGTTCTTC. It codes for CATGTILGDEQFF.

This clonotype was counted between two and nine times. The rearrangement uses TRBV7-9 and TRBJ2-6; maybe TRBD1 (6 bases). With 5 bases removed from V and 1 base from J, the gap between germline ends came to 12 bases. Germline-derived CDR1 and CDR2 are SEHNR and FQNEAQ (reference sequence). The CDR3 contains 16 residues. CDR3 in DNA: TGTGCCAGCAGCCCAGGGGTCTTGTCTGGGGCCAACGTCCTGACTTTC. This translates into CASSPGVLSGANVLTF.

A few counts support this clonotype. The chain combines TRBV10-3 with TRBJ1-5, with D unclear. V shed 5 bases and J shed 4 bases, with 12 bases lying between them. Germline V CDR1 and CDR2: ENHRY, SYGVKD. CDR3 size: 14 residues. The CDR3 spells CAISQGPGNQPQHF. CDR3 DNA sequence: TGTGCCATCAGTCAAGGCCCGGGTAATCAGCCCCAGCATTTT.